A selection of T cell receptor beta chains follows, all from one sample in a study of T-cell memory formation after mild COVID-19. TCRdb called the 5' RACE reads again in MiXCR, with one record for every CDR3 protein. The sample gives roughly 500,000 distinct CDR3 sequences, roughly 22% of which show up once; under 15% is in the top ten. The sequencing sample was made of PBMCs or a T cell subset sorted from them (not recorded which). The receptors were gathered from an adult woman who had mild COVID-19 (a few samples of this study predate the infection). Cell type and time point are not known. CDR3s include the opening cysteine and the closing phenylalanine or tryptophan. The D gene is left open where the match is weak.

d_call	j_call	v_call	cdr3_aa
NA	TRBJ2-3	TRBV7-3	CASSLTLGSTDTQYF
TRBD2	TRBJ2-7	TRBV13	CASSTLAGVDLYEQYF
TRBD1	TRBJ2-7	TRBV24-1	CATGDRGYEQYF
NA	TRBJ2-7	TRBV3-1	CASSQMGVGEQYF
NA	TRBJ2-1	TRBV7-3	CASSFAGTPGEQFF
TRBD1	TRBJ1-1	TRBV15	CATRRGQAGTEAFF
NA	TRBJ2-7	TRBV5-1	CASSLKDGGPSYEQYF
NA	TRBJ2-7	TRBV5-6	CASSFNRGASYEQYF
TRBD1	TRBJ1-2	TRBV7-8	CASSLAAGGFYGYTF
NA	TRBJ2-7	TRBV4-1	CASSPRGADYSYEQYF
NA	TRBJ1-2	TRBV4-3	CASSQEGVRGYTF
NA	TRBJ2-7	TRBV29-1	CSVEPGLHSYEQYF
NA	TRBJ2-1	TRBV9	CASSPGGGTYNEQFF
NA	TRBJ2-2	TRBV7-8	CASSFRHRNPGELFF
NA	TRBJ1-5	TRBV29-1	CSVGYSTNQPQHF
TRBD2	TRBJ2-5	TRBV24-1	CATSDRGLAGVGETQYF
TRBD1	TRBJ1-1	TRBV20-1	CSALDRVNTEAFF
NA	TRBJ2-2	TRBV7-3	CASTTPPGELFF
TRBD2	TRBJ2-3	TRBV5-1	CASSSLAGGRGQDTQYF
NA	TRBJ2-7	TRBV2	CASSSRDRDYEQYF
TRBD1	TRBJ2-1	TRBV29-1	CSVEDYGAQGDEQFF
NA	TRBJ1-1	TRBV5-4	CASSSRTEPTEAFF
NA	TRBJ2-2	TRBV9	CASSVGSSSNTGELFF
TRBD1	TRBJ2-2	TRBV5-1	CASRKDRVTGELFF
NA	TRBJ2-2	TRBV7-6	CASSYSEGHVTGELFF
TRBD1	TRBJ1-1	TRBV10-3	CAISESGTGGTEAFF
TRBD2	TRBJ2-1	TRBV18	CASSRRTSEGNEQFF
NA	TRBJ1-2	TRBV4-3	CASSQAEKNYGYTF
NA	TRBJ2-1	TRBV5-4	CASSFGSYEQFF
NA	TRBJ1-1	TRBV29-1	CSVGGLEREAFF
NA	TRBJ1-4	TRBV5-6	CASSLLPRAQVGAEKLFF
NA	TRBJ2-1	TRBV7-2	CASSLAELARYNEQFF
NA	TRBJ1-1	TRBV20-1	CSARVGATEAFF
NA	TRBJ2-1	TRBV12-3/TRBV12-4	CASSLARSGNEQFF
NA	TRBJ2-3	TRBV9	CASSFGTLSTDTQYF
TRBD2	TRBJ2-3	TRBV19	CASSFGLAGGLPDTQYF
NA	TRBJ2-1	TRBV19	CASRIGTHYVNEQFF
TRBD1	TRBJ2-7	TRBV6-2/TRBV6-3	CASSAPGDRVYEQYF
NA	TRBJ1-1	TRBV12-3/TRBV12-4	CASSPPGFTEAFF
TRBD2	TRBJ2-2	TRBV5-6	CASSAAFPGLAGGRFGTGELFF
NA	TRBJ2-5	TRBV7-6	CASSPGLRETQYF
NA	TRBJ1-6	TRBV6-5	CASSYSIGSGGNSPLHF
NA	TRBJ1-2	TRBV10-3	CAISAGYGYTF
TRBD1	TRBJ1-6	TRBV7-2	CASSGPGQGVNSPLHF
TRBD2	TRBJ2-7	TRBV7-9	CASSPWTSGNDPYEQYF
NA	TRBJ1-1	TRBV18	CASSPRSGEAFF
TRBD1	TRBJ2-7	TRBV6-5	CASSYTTGTGFSYEQYF
NA	TRBJ2-2	TRBV12-3/TRBV12-4	CASSLKRVPGELFF
NA	TRBJ2-5	TRBV4-2	CASSPKIQETQYF
NA	TRBJ2-3	TRBV5-1	CASSSGTGGTSTDTQYF
TRBD2	TRBJ2-5	TRBV9	CASSVGLAGGPSETQYF
NA	TRBJ2-1	TRBV18	CASSPQTPKGTHNEQFF
TRBD2	TRBJ2-5	TRBV20-1	CSAREEAGGVMETQYF
TRBD1	TRBJ1-1	TRBV5-1	CASRETGGANTEAFF
TRBD2	TRBJ2-7	TRBV7-2	CASSSGGSEQYF
NA	TRBJ2-1	TRBV7-9	CASSQWQGGYNEQFF
TRBD1	TRBJ2-2	TRBV5-1	CASSLDGTGSPGELFF
NA	TRBJ2-7	TRBV7-9	CASSFLDSSRDEQYF
NA	TRBJ2-2	TRBV4-1	CASSQAGVRAGELFF
TRBD1	TRBJ2-1	TRBV24-1	CATSEAGTGIFDEQFF